One and the same sample provided the 8 T cell receptor beta chains below, sequenced in a study of low-dose radiotherapy and immunotherapy resistance in tumors. Time point described: before trial treatment. Both a constant-region primer and a V-primer adapter served to amplify TCRs across 20 PCR cycles. From the reads, TCRdb called clonotypes with MiXCR, one entry per CDR3 protein. The sample has about 46,000 distinct CDR3 sequences, approximately 12% seen once. The starting material was PBMCs, obtained before treatment. Receptor source: a female donor with ovarian cancer.

This clonotype turned up a few times. The chain joins TRBV2 to TRBJ2-3; 10 nucleotides line up with TRBD2. The germline gives CDR1 SNHLY, CDR2 FYNNEI. The CDR3 is made up of 16 amino acids. The J segment lost 9 bases and the V segment lost 6 bases, leaving 15 bases of the junction unmatched. Written as DNA, the CDR3 is TGTGCCAGCAGCTGGGGGGAAGCGGGGGGGCCCGGAACGCAGTATTTT. It translates to CASSWGEAGGPGTQYF.

This clonotype appeared many times. This chain joins TRBV25-1 and TRBJ2-7, with D uncertain. The CDR3 covers 14 residues. Germline V gene lookup returns CDR1 MGHDK and CDR2 SYGVNS. The V and J ends lost 3 bases and 3 bases respectively, with 12 bases between them. CDR3 DNA: TGTGCCAGCAGTGACCCCATGGCAGGCTACGAGCAGTACTTC. It codes for CASSDPMAGYEQYF.

At least ten counts were recorded for this clonotype. The rearrangement joins TRBV28 to TRBJ2-7, with 10 bases identical to TRBD1. The CDR3 totals 13 residues. Germline-derived CDR1 and CDR2 are MDHEN and SYDVKM. The V and J ends lost 6 bases and 3 bases, in that order; junction bases with no gene match: 2. CDR3 DNA: TGTGCCAGCAGCCGGACAGGGGGCTACGAGCAGTACTTC. This translates into CASSRTGGYEQYF.

This clonotype was seen ten or more times. V gene TRBV28 combines with J gene TRBJ2-1; 7 bases map to TRBD2. Trimming cost V 3 bases and J 2 bases; bases outside gene matches: 7. The CDR3 loop spans 16 amino acids. Germline assignment: CDR1 MDHEN and CDR2 SYDVKM. The DNA of the CDR3 is TGTGCCAGCAGTTTTCGGGGAGGGAATCCCTACAATGAGCAGTTCTTC. Its protein is CASSFRGGNPYNEQFF. Full variable domain (remainder filled in from reference TRBV28 and TRBJ2-1): DVKVTQSSRYLVKRTGEKVFLECVQDMDHENMFWYRQDPGLGLRLIYFSYDVKMKEKGDIPEGYSVSREKKERFSLILESASTNQTSMYLCASSFRGGNPYNEQFFGPGTRLTVL.

This clonotype was seen ten or more times. The chain carries TRBV5-1 and TRBJ2-7; no definite D call. V lost 5 bases, J lost 7 bases, and 10 bases lay in between. This CDR3 comprises 11 residues. The germline gives CDR1 SGHRS, CDR2 YFSETQ. The CDR3 DNA follows: TGCGCCAGCAGTATAAATGGGGAGCAGTACTTC. It codes for CASSINGEQYF.

In this sample, this clonotype turned up many times. V gene TRBV12-3 or TRBV12-4 combines with J gene TRBJ2-2, with D uncertain. Deletions cut 2 bases from V and 6 bases from J, with 7 bases between. The CDR3 spans 13 residues. The CDR3 DNA is TGTGCCAGCAGTTTAAACGAACCCGGGGAGCTGTTTTTT. Its protein product is CASSLNEPGELFF.

The table lists this clonotype with many counts. The chain has TRBV2 and TRBJ2-7; D gene ambiguous. Germline CDR1 is SNHLY and CDR2 is FYNNEI. This CDR3 comprises 11 residues. The germline V and J ends were trimmed by 6 bases and 3 bases, with 6 bases remaining between them. The CDR3 coding sequence is TGTGCCAGCAGCAGTTTCTACGAGCAGTACTTC. Translating it yields CASSSFYEQYF.

In its sample, this clonotype was seen many times. DNA of the CDR3: TGTGCCAGCTCACCACCCAGGCAGGGGTCGATGGCAAACACCGGGGAGCTGTTTTTT. It specifies CASSPPRQGSMANTGELFF. The chain has TRBV18 and TRBJ2-2; a weak D match, TRBD1 (6 bases). Trimming removed 0 bases from V and 2 bases from J, with 19 bases in between. The CDR3 covers 19 residues. Germline V gives CDR1 KGHSH, CDR2 LQKENI.